The rows below give T cell receptor beta chains drawn from one sample of a study of glioma-infiltrating T cells after dendritic cell vaccination. Repertoires were generated with immunoSEQ multiplex PCR, while TCRdb's copy carries only in-frame clones and drops some. Of some 100,000 clones in the sample, 79% were seen once. Sample: blood, taken before dendritic cell vaccination. Receptors were obtained from a human donor with glioblastoma. Both conserved end residues are part of each CDR3. D genes are given only for firm matches. Size values are once, few and many counts, or a class for expanded clones, and some rows have none.

clone size,J gene,V gene,D gene,CDR3 protein,CDR3 DNA
few,TRBJ1-2,TRBV5-1,-,CASSTTGNYGYTF,TGCGCCAGCAGCACAACAGGGAACTATGGCTACACCTTC
-,TRBJ1-1,TRBV28,TRBD1,CASSLFTGGNTEAFF,TGTGCCAGCAGTTTATTTACAGGGGGGAACACTGAAGCTTTCTTT
-,TRBJ2-1,TRBV19,TRBD1,CASSSRQGAYNEQFF,TGTGCCAGTAGTTCGAGACAGGGGGCGTACAATGAGCAGTTCTTC
once,TRBJ2-1,TRBV6-5,-,CASRGSSYGKNEQFF,TGTGCCAGCAGGGGGAGCAGTTACGGGAAGAATGAGCAGTTCTTC
once,TRBJ2-1,TRBV29-1,-,CSVEDGRGADNEQFF,TGCAGCGTTGAAGATGGAAGGGGCGCCGACAATGAGCAGTTCTTC
-,TRBJ2-5,TRBV7-6,-,CASSLGGGRETQYF,TGTGCCAGCAGCTTAGGGGGGGGCCGAGAGACCCAGTACTTC
-,TRBJ2-2,TRBV2,TRBD2,CASRMSGGGTGELFF,TGTGCCAGCAGGATGAGCGGGGGGGGCACCGGGGAGCTGTTTTTT
-,TRBJ2-7,TRBV29-1,-,CSVGHSYEQYF,TGCAGCGTTGGGCACTCCTACGAGCAGTACTTC
few,TRBJ2-3,TRBV5-1,TRBD1,CASSWTGSGGTDTQYF,TGCGCCAGCAGCTGGACAGGGTCTGGAGGCACAGATACGCAGTATTTT
few,TRBJ2-1,TRBV6-4,TRBD2,CASSERPSAGVPYNEQFF,TGTGCCAGCAGCGAACGCCCTTCAGCGGGGGTCCCCTACAATGAGCAGTTCTTC
-,TRBJ2-1,TRBV5-1,-,CASSLNHPGNEQFF,TGCGCCAGCAGCTTGAATCATCCGGGAAATGAGCAGTTCTTC
-,TRBJ2-2,TRBV28,TRBD1,CASRSTGVRSGELFF,TGTGCCAGCAGGTCAACAGGGGTACGCTCCGGGGAGCTGTTTTTT
-,TRBJ1-4,TRBV30,-,CAWSSPRVLGNEKLFF,TGTGCCTGGAGTTCCCCCCGGGTCCTCGGTAATGAAAAACTGTTTTTT
-,TRBJ1-5,TRBV30,TRBD1,CAWSATGIHQPQHF,TGTGCCTGGAGTGCGACAGGGATACATCAGCCCCAGCATTTT
-,TRBJ1-1,TRBV6-1,TRBD1,CASTDRRNTEAFF,TGTGCCAGCACGGACAGGAGGAACACTGAAGCTTTCTTT
few,TRBJ1-1,TRBV10-2,TRBD1,CASSHPGTAGTEAFF,TGCGCCAGCAGTCACCCCGGGACAGCCGGCACTGAAGCTTTCTTT